The clone carrying this TCR beta chain was detected once. Seattle-derived patients entered the study during active infection and were followed longitudinally. This record comes from a study of blood T cell repertoires in COVID-19. Study-level background: The United States, Italy and Spain supplied acute and convalescent COVID-19 samples.

Profiling relied on immunoSEQ multiplex PCR, and the TCRdb table lists in-frame clones only, not all of them. The sample includes roughly 440,000 clones, 88% seen only once; the top ten take around 13%. The CDR3 is 16 amino acids. Trimming took 5 bases from V and 1 from J; bases not matched to a gene: 9. Germline assignment: CDR1 SGHAT and CDR2 FQNNGV. The V and J genes are TRBV11-2 and TRBJ2-7, with 9 bases identical to TRBD2. Sequenced: peripheral blood. The receptor's source is a woman aged 50 to 60 with COVID-19, enrolled during active disease. CDR3 DNA: TGTGCCAGCAGCCAAAGGACTAGCGCGCGTTCCTACGAGCAGTACTTC. Translating it yields CASSQRTSARSYEQYF.